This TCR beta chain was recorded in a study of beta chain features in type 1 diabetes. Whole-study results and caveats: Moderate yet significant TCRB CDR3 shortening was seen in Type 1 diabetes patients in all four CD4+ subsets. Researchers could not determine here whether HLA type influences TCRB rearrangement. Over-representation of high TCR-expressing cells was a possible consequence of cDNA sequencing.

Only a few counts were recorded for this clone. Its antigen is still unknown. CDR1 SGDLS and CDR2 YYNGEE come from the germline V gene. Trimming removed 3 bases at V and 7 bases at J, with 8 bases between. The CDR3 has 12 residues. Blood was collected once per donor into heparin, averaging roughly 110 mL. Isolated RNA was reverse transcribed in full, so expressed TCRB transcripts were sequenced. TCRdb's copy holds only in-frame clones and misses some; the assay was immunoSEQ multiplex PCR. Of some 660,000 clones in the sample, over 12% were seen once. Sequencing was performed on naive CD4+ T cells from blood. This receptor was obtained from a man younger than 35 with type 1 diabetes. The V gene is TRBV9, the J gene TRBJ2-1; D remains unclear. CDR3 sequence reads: CASSGHQNEQFF. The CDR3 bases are TGTGCCAGCAGCGGGCATCAGAATGAGCAGTTCTTC.